The 8 T cell receptor beta chains listed next were all sequenced from one sample in a study of cytomegalovirus exposure and HLA in healthy donors. Researchers ran the PCR with 60 Vbeta and 13 Jbeta primers. Here immunoSEQ multiplex PCR was the method, and the copy in TCRdb shows in-frame clones only, minus some. This table holds more than 150,000 clones, roughly 87% found once. Sequencing input: PBMCs. These receptors all come from a girl under three years old in good health and CMV-seronegative.

The rearrangement joins TRBV4-2 to TRBJ2-7; 10 bases align to TRBD2. CDR3 length: 15 residues. In germline, CDR1 is LGHNA, CDR2 YNFKEQ. V was pared by 1 base and J by 0 bases, with 0 bases of the junction left unmatched. The CDR3 bases are TGTGCCAGCAGCCAAGGACTAGCGGGCTCCTACGAGCAGTACTTC. It specifies CASSQGLAGSYEQYF.

In DNA form, the CDR3 reads TGTGCCAGCTCACCACAGGACAGGGGTGGAAACACCATATATTTT. It encodes CASSPQDRGGNTIYF. The chain links TRBV18 to TRBJ1-3, with 9 bases aligning to TRBD1. CDR3 length: 15 residues. The V and J ends lost 1 base and 3 bases, in that order; junction bases with no gene match: 1. Germline loops: CDR1 KGHSH, CDR2 LQKENI.

This chain joins TRBV15 and TRBJ2-3; D uncertain. The germline V and J ends were trimmed by 2 bases and 6 bases, with 6 bases remaining between them. Germline CDR1 and CDR2: LNHNV and YYDKDF (reference sequence). This CDR3 region has 12 residues. The CDR3 region is CATSRSIDTQYF. DNA for the CDR3: TGTGCCACCAGCAGATCTATCGATACGCAGTATTTT. The full variable domain, with the rest looked up from reference TRBV15 and TRBJ2-3, is DAMVIQNPRYQVTQFGKPVTLSCSQTLNHNVMYWYQQKSSQAPKLLFHYYDKDFNNEADTPDNFQSRRPNTSFCFLDIRSPGLGDTAMYLCATSRSIDTQYFGPGTRLTVL.

This chain uses TRBV9 with TRBJ1-2; TRBD1 agrees at 8 bases. This CDR3 is 11 amino acids long. Germline CDR1 is SGDLS and CDR2 is YYNGEE. Unmatched junction bases numbered 3, after V lost 4 bases and J lost 10 bases. The CDR3 region is CASSTQGDYTF. In DNA, the CDR3 is TGTGCCAGCAGCACACAGGGGGACTACACCTTC.

V usage is TRBV5-1 and J usage is TRBJ2-3; D is possibly TRBD2 (6 bases). Germline values: CDR1 SGHRS, CDR2 YFSETQ. Trimming left V 3 bases short and J 2 bases short, with 13 bases between. This CDR3 comprises 15 residues. CDR3 in amino acids: CASSSPGLSTDTQYF. CDR3 in DNA: TGCGCCAGCAGCTCGCCGGGACTGTCCACAGATACGCAGTATTTT.

This clone was picked up one time. The rearrangement uses TRBV5-3 and TRBJ2-3; TRBD2 might be the D (6 bases). TRBV5-3 is assigned to the ORF class and has an uncertain function. This CDR3 has 15 residues. Trimming cost V 3 bases and J 0 bases, with 11 bases left between them. CDR3 region: CARSYIAESTDTQYF. CDR3 nucleotides: TGTGCCAGAAGCTATATAGCGGAGAGCACAGATACGCAGTATTTT.

V and J are TRBV5-4 and TRBJ2-6, with D possibly TRBD1 on 5 matching bases. Deletions cut 2 bases from V and 2 bases from J, with 11 bases between. Per germline, CDR1 SGHNT and CDR2 YYREEE (reference sequence). This CDR3 comprises 16 residues. The CDR3 protein is CASSFLQAAGANVLTF. DNA of the CDR3: TGTGCCAGCAGCTTCTTACAGGCCGCTGGGGCCAACGTCCTGACTTTC. The variable domain in full, completed from reference TRBV5-4 and TRBJ2-6, reads ETGVTQSPTHLIKTRGQQVTLRCSSQSGHNTVSWYQQALGQGPQFIFQYYREEENGRGNFPPRFSGLQFPNYSSELNVNALELDDSALYLCASSFLQAAGANVLTFGAGSRLTVL.

This rearrangement joins TRBV11-2 to TRBJ1-5; D may be TRBD1 (6 bases). This CDR3 has 14 residues. Trimming stripped 5 bases from V and 7 bases from J, with 15 bases between. Per germline, CDR1 SGHAT and CDR2 FQNNGV. CDR3 bases: TGTGCCAGCAGCCAGACAGGATTGAGGCAGCCCCAGCATTTT. This sequence encodes CASSQTGLRQPQHF.